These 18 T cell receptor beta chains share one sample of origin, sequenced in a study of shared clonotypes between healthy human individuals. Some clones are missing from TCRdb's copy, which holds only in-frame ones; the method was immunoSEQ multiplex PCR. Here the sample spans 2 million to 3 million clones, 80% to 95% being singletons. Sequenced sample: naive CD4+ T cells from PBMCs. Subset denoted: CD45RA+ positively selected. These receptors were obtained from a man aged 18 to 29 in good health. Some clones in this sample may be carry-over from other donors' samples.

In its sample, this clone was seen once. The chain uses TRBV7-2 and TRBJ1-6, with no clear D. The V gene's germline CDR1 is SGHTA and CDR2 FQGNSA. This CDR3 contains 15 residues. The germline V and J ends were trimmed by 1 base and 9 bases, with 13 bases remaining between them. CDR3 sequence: CASSLGVASFSPLHF. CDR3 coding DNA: TGTGCCAGCAGCTTAGGGGTGGCGAGTTTTTCACCCCTCCACTTT.

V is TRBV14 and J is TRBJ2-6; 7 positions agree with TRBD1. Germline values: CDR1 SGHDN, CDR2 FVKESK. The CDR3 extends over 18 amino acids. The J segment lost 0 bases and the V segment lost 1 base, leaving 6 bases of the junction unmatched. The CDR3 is CASSQGYGTVSGANVLTF. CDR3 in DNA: TGTGCCAGCAGCCAAGGTTACGGGACAGTCTCTGGGGCCAACGTCCTGACTTTC.

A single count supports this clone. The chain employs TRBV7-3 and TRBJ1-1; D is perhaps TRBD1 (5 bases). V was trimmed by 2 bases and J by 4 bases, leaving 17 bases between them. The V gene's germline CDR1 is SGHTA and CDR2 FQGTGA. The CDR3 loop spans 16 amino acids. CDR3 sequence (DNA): TGTGCCAGCAGCTTAGGGGCTGGCAGTTGGAGCACTGAAGCTTTCTTT. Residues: CASSLGAGSWSTEAFF.

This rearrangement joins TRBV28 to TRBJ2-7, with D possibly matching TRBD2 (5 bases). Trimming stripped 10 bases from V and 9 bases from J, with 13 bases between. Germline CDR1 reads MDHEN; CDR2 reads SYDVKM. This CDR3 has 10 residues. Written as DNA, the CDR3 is TGTGCCACCGTCTCCCGGGGGCAGTACTTC. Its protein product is CATVSRGQYF.

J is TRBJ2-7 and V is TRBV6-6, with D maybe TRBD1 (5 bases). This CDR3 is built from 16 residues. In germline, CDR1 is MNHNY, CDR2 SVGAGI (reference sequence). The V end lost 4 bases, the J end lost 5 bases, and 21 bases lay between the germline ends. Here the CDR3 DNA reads TGTGCCAGCAGTTCCACCGGGTTCGGCGCCAGGGACGAGCAGTACTTC. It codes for CASSSTGFGARDEQYF.

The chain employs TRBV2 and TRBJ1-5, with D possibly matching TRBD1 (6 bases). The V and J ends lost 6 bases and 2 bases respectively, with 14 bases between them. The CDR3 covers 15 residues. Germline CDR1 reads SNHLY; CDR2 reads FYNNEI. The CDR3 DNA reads TGTGCCAGCAGGGTGGACAGCTCGGGCAATCAGCCCCAGCATTTT. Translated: CASRVDSSGNQPQHF.

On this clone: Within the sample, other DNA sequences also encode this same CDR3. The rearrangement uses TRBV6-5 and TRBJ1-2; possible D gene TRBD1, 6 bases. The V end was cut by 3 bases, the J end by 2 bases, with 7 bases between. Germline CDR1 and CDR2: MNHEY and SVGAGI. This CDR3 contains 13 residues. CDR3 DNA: TGTGCCAGCAGTTATGGGACAAACTATGGCTACACCTTC. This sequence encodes CASSYGTNYGYTF.

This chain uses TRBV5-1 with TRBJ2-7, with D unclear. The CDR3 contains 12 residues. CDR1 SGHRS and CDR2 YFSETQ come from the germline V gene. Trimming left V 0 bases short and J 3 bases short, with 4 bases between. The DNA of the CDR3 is TGCGCCAGCAGCTTGGGACACTACGAGCAGTACTTC. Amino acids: CASSLGHYEQYF.

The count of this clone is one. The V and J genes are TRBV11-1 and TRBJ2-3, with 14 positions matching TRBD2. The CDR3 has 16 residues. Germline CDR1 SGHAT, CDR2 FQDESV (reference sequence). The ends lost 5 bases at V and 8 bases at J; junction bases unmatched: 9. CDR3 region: CASSTGTSGSGRTQYF. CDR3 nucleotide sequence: TGTGCCAGCAGCACCGGGACTAGCGGGAGTGGGCGTACGCAGTATTTT.

CDR3 in amino acids: CASSTRRASEQHQNTGELFF. The CDR3 DNA sequence: TGTGCCAGCAGCACAAGGAGGGCTAGCGAACAACACCAGAACACCGGGGAGCTGTTTTTT. This sequence joins TRBV9 and TRBJ2-2, with D possibly being TRBD2 (6 bases). Trimming cost V 4 bases and J 1 base, with 26 bases left between them. This CDR3 contains 20 residues. CDR1 is SGDLS, CDR2 YYNGEE, per germline.

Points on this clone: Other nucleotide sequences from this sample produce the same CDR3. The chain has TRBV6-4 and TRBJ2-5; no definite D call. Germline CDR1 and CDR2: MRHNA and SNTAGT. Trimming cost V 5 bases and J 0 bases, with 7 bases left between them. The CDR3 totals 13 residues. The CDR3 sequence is CASSRDYQETQYF. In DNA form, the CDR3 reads TGTGCCAGCAGTCGAGATTACCAAGAGACCCAGTACTTC.

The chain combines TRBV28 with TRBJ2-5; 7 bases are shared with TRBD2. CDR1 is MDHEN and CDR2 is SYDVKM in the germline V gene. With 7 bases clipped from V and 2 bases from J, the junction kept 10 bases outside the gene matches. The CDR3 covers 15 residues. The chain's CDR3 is CASTQAGPVQETQYF. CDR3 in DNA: TGTGCCAGCACACAAGCGGGACCGGTGCAAGAGACCCAGTACTTC.

The CDR3 here is CASSLSGVYEKLFF. The CDR3, as DNA: TGCGCCAGCAGCTTAAGTGGCGTCTATGAAAAACTGTTTTTT. V and J are TRBV5-1 and TRBJ1-4; D uncertain. V was clipped by 2 bases and J by 6 bases, with 11 bases between them. Germline V gene data show CDR1 as SGHRS and CDR2 as YFSETQ. The CDR3 covers 14 residues.

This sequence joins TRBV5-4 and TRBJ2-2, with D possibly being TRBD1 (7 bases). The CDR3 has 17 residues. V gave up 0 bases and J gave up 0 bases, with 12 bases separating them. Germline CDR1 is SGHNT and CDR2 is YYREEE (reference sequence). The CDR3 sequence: CASSLVSGGTNTGELFF. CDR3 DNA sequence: TGTGCCAGCAGCTTGGTTTCAGGGGGGACGAACACCGGGGAGCTGTTTTTT.

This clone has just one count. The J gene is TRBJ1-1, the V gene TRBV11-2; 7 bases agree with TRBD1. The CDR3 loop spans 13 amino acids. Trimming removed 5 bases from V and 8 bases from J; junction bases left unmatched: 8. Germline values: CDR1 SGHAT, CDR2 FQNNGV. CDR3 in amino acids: CASSPNRGTEAFF. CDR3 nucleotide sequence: TGTGCCAGCAGCCCAAACAGGGGAACCGAAGCTTTCTTT.

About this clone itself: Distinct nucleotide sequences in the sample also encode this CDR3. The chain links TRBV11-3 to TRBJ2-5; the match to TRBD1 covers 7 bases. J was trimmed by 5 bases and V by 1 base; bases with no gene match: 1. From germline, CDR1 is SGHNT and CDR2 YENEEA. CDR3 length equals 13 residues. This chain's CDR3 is CASSLGGGETQYF. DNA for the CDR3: TGTGCCAGCAGCTTAGGAGGGGGCGAGACCCAGTACTTC.

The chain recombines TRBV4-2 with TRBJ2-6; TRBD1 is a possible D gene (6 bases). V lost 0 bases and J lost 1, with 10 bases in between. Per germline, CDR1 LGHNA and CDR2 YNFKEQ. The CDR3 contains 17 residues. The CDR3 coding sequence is TGTGCCAGCAGCCAAGATAGGGGGTCGTCTGGGGCCAACGTCCTGACTTTC. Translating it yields CASSQDRGSSGANVLTF.

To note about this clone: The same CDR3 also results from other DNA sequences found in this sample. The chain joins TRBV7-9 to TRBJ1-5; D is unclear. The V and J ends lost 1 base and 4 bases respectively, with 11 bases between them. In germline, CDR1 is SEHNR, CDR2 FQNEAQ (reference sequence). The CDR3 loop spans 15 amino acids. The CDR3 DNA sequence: TGTGCCAGCAGCTTAGGGGGTGAGAGAAATCAGCCCCAGCATTTT. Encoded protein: CASSLGGERNQPQHF. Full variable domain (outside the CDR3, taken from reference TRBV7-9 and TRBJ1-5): DTGVSQNPRHKITKRGQNVTFRCDPISEHNRLYWYRQTLGQGPEFLTYFQNEAQLEKSRLLSDRFSAERPKGSFSTLEIQRTEQGDSAMYLCASSLGGERNQPQHFGDGTRLSIL.